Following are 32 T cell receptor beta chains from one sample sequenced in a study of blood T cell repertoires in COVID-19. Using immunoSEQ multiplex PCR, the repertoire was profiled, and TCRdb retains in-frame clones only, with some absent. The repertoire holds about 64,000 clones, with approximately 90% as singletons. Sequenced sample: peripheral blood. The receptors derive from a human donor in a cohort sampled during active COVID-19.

CDR3 nucleotides: TGTGCCAGCAGCTTTGAACACATAAACACCGGGGAGCTGTTTTTT. Encoded protein: CASSFEHINTGELFF. The chain is built from TRBV5-8 and TRBJ2-2; D gene unclear. The CDR3 consists of 15 residues. Germline CDR1 SGHTS, CDR2 YDEGEE. Trimming left V 2 bases short and J 2 bases short, with 10 bases between.

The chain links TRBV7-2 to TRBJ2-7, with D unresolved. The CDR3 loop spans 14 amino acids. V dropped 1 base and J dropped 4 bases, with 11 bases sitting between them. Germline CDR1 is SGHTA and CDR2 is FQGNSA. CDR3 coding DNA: TGTGCCAGCAGCTTAGATTGGTTAGCTTACGAGCAGTACTTC. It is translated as CASSLDWLAYEQYF.

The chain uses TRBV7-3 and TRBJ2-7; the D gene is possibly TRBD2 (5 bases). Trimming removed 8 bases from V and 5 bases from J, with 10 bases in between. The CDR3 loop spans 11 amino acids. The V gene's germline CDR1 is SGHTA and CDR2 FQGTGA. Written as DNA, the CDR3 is TGTGCCAGCGGCGAGGGAGACGAGCAGTACTTC. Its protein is CASGEGDEQYF.

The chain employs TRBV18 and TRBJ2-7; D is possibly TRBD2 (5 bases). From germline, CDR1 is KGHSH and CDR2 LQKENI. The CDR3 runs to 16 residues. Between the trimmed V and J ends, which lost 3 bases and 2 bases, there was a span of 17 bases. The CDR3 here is CASSPAKSGPAYEQYF. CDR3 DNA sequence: TGTGCCAGCTCACCCGCCAAGAGCGGACCTGCCTACGAGCAGTACTTC. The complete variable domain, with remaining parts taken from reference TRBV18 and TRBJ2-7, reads NAGVMQNPRHLVRRRGQEARLRCSPMKGHSHVYWYRQLPEEGLKFMVYLQKENIIDESGMPKERFSAEFPKEGPSILRIQQVVRGDSAAYFCASSPAKSGPAYEQYFGPGTRLTVT.

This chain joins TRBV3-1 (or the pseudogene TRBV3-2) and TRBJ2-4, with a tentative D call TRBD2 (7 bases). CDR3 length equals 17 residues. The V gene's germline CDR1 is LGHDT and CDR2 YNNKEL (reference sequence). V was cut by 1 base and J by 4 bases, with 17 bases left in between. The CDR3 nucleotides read TGTGCCAGCAGCCAAGCTCCCGGGGGGCGAACAAAAAACATTCAGTACTTC. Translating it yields CASSQAPGGRTKNIQYF.

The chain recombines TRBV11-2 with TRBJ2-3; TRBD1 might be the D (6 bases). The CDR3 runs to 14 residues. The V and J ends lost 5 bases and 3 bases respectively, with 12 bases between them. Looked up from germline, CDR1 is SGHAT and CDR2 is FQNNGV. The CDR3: CASSLTGATDTQYF. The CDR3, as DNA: TGTGCCAGCAGCCTGACAGGAGCAACAGATACGCAGTATTTT.

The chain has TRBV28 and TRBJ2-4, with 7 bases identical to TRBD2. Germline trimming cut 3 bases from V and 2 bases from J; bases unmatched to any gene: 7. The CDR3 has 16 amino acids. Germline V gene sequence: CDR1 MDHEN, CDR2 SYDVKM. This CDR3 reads CASSFRGSSSKNIQYF. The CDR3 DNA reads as TGTGCCAGCAGTTTTCGCGGGAGCTCCTCCAAAAACATTCAGTACTTC.

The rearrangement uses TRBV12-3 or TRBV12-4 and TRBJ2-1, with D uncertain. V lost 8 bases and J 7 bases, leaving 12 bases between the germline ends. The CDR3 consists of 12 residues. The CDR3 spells CASASHANEQFF. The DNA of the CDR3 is TGTGCCAGCGCTTCCCACGCGAATGAGCAGTTCTTC.

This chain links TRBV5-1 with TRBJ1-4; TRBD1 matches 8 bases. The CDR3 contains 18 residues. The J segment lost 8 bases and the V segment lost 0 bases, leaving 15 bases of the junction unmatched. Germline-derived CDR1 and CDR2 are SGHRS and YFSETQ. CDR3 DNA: TGCGCCAGCAGCTTGGGGGGAACTTCAGGGGGCGCGAACGAAAAACTGTTTTTT. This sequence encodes CASSLGGTSGGANEKLFF.

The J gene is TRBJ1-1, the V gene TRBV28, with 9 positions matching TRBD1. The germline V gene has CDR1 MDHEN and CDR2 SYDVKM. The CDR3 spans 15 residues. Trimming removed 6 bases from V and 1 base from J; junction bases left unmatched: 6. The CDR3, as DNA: TGTGCCAGCAGCCGGAAACAGGGGGCGAACACTGAAGCTTTCTTT. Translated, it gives CASSRKQGANTEAFF.

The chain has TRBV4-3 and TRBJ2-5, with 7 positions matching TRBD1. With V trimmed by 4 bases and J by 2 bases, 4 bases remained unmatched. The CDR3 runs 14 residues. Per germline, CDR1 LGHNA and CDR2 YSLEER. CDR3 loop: CASSPTGRQETQYF. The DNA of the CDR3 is TGCGCCAGCAGCCCGACAGGGCGGCAAGAGACCCAGTACTTC.

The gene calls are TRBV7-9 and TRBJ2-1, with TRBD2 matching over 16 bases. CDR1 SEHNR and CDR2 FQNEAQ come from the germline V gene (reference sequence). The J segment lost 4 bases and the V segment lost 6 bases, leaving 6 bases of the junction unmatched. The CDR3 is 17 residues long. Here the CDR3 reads CASRGTSGRAPYNEQFF. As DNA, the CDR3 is TGTGCCAGCAGGGGGACTAGCGGGAGGGCTCCATACAATGAGCAGTTCTTC. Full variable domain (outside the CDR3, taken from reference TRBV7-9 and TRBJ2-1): DTGVSQNPRHKITKRGQNVTFRCDPISEHNRLYWYRQTLGQGPEFLTYFQNEAQLEKSRLLSDRFSAERPKGSFSTLEIQRTEQGDSAMYLCASRGTSGRAPYNEQFFGPGTRLTVL.

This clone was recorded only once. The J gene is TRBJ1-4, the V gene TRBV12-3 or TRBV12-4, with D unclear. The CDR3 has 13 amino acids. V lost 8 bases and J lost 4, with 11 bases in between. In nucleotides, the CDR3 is TGTGCCAGCCGCAGGTCAGATAATGAAAAACTGTTTTTT. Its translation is CASRRSDNEKLFF.

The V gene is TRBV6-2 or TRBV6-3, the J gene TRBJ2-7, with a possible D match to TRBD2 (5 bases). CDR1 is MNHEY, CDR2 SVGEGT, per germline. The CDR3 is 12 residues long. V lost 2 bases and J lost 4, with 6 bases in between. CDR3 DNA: TGTGCCAGCAGTTACCGGGAATACGAGCAGTACTTC. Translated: CASSYREYEQYF.

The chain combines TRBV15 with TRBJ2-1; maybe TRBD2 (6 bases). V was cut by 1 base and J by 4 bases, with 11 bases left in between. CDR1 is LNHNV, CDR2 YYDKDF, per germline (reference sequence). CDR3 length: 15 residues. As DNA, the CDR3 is TGTGCCACCAGCAGAGGGCGGGAACGGTACAATGAGCAGTTCTTC. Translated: CATSRGRERYNEQFF.

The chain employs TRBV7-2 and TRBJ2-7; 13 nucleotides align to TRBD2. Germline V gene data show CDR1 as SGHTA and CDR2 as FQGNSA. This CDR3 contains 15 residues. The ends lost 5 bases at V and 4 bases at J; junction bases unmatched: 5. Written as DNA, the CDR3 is TGTGCCAGCAGCACCCGGACTAGCGGGAGTTACGAGCAGTACTTC. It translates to CASSTRTSGSYEQYF.

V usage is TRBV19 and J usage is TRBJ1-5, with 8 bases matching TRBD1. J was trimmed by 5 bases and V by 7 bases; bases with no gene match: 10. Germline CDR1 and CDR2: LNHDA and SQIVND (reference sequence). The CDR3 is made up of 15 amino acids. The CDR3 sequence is CASTPRQGAYQPQHF. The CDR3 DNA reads TGTGCCAGTACCCCCCGGCAGGGGGCATATCAGCCCCAGCATTTT. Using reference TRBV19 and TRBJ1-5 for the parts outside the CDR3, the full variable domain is DGGITQSPKYLFRKEGQNVTLSCEQNLNHDAMYWYRQDPGQGLRLIYYSQIVNDFQKGDIAEGYSVSREKKESFPLTVTSAQKNPTAFYLCASTPRQGAYQPQHFGDGTRLSIL.

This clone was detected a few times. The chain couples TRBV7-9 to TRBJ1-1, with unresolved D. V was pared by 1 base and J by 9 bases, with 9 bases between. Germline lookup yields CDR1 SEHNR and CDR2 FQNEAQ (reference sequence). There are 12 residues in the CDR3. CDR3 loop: CASSLVLDKAFF. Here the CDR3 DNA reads TGTGCCAGCAGCTTAGTTTTAGACAAAGCTTTCTTT.

DNA for the CDR3: TGTGCCAGCACCTGGGCTAGCGGGAGTTACAATGAGCAGTTCTTC. Its protein product is CASTWASGSYNEQFF. The V and J genes are TRBV28 and TRBJ2-1, with 10 nucleotides matching TRBD2. CDR1 and CDR2 (germline): MDHEN, SYDVKM. After removal of 7 bases from V and 4 bases from J, the junction contained 7 bases not matched to a gene. The CDR3 has 15 residues. Drawing the rest from reference TRBV28 and TRBJ2-1, the complete variable domain is DVKVTQSSRYLVKRTGEKVFLECVQDMDHENMFWYRQDPGLGLRLIYFSYDVKMKEKGDIPEGYSVSREKKERFSLILESASTNQTSMYLCASTWASGSYNEQFFGPGTRLTVL.

The CDR3 DNA sequence: TGTGCCAGCAGCTTAGGAGGAGCAACTAATGAAAAACTGTTTTTT. Residues: CASSLGGATNEKLFF. The chain links TRBV11-3 to TRBJ1-4; D gene unclear. V dropped 1 base and J dropped 0 bases, with 6 bases sitting between them. CDR1 and CDR2 from the germline V gene are SGHNT and YENEEA. CDR3 size: 15 residues.

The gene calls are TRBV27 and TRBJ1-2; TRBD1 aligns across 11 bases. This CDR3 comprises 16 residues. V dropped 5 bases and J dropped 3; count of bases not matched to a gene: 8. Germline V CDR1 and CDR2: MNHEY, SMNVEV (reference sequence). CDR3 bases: TGTGCCAGCAGTCGGGGGACAGGGGGAGCCTACTATGGCTACACCTTC. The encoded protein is CASSRGTGGAYYGYTF.

In DNA, the CDR3 is TGTGCCAGCAGCCCCGAGTCCACCGGGGAGCTGTTTTTT. Its protein is CASSPESTGELFF. The chain joins TRBV4-2 to TRBJ2-2; D is uncertain. Trimming removed 4 bases from V and 4 bases from J, with 7 bases in between. Germline CDR1 is LGHNA and CDR2 is YNFKEQ. The CDR3 runs 13 residues.

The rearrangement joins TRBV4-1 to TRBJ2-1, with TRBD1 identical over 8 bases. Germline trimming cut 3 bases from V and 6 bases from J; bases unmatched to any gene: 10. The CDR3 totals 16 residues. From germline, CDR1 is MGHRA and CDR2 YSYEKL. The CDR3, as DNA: TGCGCCAGCAGCCAGGGGGGACAGGTCCCTCCCAATGAGCAGTTCTTC. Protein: CASSQGGQVPPNEQFF.

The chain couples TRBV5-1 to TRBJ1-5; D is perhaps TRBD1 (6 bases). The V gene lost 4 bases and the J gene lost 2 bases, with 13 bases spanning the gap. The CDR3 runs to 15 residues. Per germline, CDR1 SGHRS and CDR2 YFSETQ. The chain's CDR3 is CASSREGDGNQPQHF. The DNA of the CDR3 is TGCGCCAGCAGCCGCGAGGGGGACGGCAATCAGCCCCAGCATTTT.

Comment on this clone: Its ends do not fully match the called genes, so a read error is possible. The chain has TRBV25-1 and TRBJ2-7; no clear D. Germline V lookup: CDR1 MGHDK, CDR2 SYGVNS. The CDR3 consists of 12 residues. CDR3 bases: TGTGCCAGCAGAGAATCAAACTACGAGCAGTACTTC. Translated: CASRESNYEQYF.

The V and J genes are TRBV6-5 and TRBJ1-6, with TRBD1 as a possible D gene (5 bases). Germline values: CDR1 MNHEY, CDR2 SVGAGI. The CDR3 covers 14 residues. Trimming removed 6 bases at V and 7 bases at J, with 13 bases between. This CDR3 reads CASRGAQLNSPLHF. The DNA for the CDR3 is TGTGCCAGCAGAGGGGCCCAGCTGAATTCACCCCTCCACTTT.

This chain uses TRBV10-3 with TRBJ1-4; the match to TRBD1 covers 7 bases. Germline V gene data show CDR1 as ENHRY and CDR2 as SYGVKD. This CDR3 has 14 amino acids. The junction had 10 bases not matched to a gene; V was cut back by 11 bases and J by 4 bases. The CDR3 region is CASRDRLINEKLFF. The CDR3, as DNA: TGTGCCTCACGGGACAGATTAATTAATGAAAAACTGTTTTTT.

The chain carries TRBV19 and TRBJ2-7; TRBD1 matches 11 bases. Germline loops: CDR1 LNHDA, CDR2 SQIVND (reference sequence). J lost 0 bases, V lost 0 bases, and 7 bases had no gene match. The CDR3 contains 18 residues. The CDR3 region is CASSIDHPGTGGSYEQYF. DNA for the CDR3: TGTGCCAGTAGTATAGATCATCCCGGGACAGGGGGCTCCTACGAGCAGTACTTC.

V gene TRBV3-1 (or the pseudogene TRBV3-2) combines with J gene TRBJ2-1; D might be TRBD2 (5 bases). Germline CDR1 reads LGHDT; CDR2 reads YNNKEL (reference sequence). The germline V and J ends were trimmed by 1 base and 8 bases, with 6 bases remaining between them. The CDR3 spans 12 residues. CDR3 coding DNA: TGTGCCAGCAGCCAAGTGCGGGATGAGCAGTTCTTC. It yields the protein CASSQVRDEQFF.

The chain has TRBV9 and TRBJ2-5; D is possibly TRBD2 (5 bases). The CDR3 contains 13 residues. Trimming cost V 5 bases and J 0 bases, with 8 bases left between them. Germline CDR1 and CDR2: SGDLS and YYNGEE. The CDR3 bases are TGTGCCAGCAGTCGGGGTTACCAAGAGACCCAGTACTTC. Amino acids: CASSRGYQETQYF.

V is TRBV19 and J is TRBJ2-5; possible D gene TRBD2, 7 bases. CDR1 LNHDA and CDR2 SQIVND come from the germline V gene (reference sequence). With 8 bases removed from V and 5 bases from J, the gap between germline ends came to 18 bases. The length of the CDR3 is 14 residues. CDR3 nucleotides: TGTGCCAGTTCGGGGGGCGCAGGGTGGGAGACCCAGTACTTC. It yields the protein CASSGGAGWETQYF.

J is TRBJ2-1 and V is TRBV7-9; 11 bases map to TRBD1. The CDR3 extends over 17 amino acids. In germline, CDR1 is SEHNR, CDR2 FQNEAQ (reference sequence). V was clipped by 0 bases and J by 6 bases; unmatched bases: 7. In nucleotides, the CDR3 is TGTGCCAGCAGCTTAGCGGGGGGACAGGGGGATATCAATGAGCAGTTCTTC. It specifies CASSLAGGQGDINEQFF. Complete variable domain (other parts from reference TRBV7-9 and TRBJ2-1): DTGVSQNPRHKITKRGQNVTFRCDPISEHNRLYWYRQTLGQGPEFLTYFQNEAQLEKSRLLSDRFSAERPKGSFSTLEIQRTEQGDSAMYLCASSLAGGQGDINEQFFGPGTRLTVL.